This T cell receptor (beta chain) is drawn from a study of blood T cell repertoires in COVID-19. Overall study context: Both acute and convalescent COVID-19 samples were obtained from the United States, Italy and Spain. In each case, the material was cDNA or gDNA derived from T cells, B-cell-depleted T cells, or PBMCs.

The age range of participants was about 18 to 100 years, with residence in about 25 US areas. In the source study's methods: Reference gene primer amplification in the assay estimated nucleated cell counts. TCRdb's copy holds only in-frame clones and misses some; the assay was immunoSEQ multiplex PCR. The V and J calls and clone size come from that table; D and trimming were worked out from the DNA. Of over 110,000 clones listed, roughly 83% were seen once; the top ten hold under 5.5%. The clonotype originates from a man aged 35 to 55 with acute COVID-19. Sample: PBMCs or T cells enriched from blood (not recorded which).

CDR3 nucleotides: TGTGCCAGCAGCCCCACAGCCGGGACAGTTTATGGCTACACCTTC. Protein sequence: CASSPTAGTVYGYTF. This chain uses TRBV7-9 with TRBJ1-2; 7 bases agree with TRBD1. The CDR3 is 15 residues long. Germline loops: CDR1 SEHNR, CDR2 FQNEAQ (reference sequence). J was trimmed by 5 bases and V by 5 bases; bases with no gene match: 11.